This passage covers 25 T cell receptor beta chains from one sample sequenced in a study of blood T cell repertoires in COVID-19. Assay: immunoSEQ multiplex PCR; the TCRdb copy retains only in-frame clones and omits some. The sample lists 160,000 or so clones, approximately 86% occurring once. Sequenced input: PBMCs or T cells enriched from blood (not recorded which). The receptor set was obtained from a man aged 55 to 70 who had recovered from COVID-19.

The chain uses TRBV20-1 and TRBJ2-2, with 9 bases that match TRBD1. Germline V gene data show CDR1 as DFQATT and CDR2 as SNEGSKA (reference sequence). The junction had 9 bases not matched to a gene; V was cut back by 3 bases and J by 7 bases. The CDR3 totals 15 residues. The DNA for the CDR3 is TGCAGTGCTAGTCTCCGGACAGGGGCTTTCGGGGAGCTGTTTTTT. Its protein product is CSASLRTGAFGELFF.

The V call is TRBV6-5, the J call TRBJ1-2; 11 nucleotides align to TRBD1. Trimming at V came to 6 bases and at J to 7 bases, leaving 7 bases not matched to a gene. The germline gives CDR1 MNHEY, CDR2 SVGAGI. This CDR3 contains 14 residues. The CDR3 sequence: CASRGSGTGGGYTF. The DNA for the CDR3 is TGTGCCAGCAGGGGCTCCGGGACAGGGGGTGGCTACACCTTC.

This chain joins TRBV19 and TRBJ2-7; the D gene is possibly TRBD2 (6 bases). Germline values: CDR1 LNHDA, CDR2 SQIVND (reference sequence). The length of the CDR3 is 14 residues. V was shortened by 3 bases and J by 1 base, with 10 bases between the two germline ends. CDR3 coding DNA: TGTGCCAGTAGTATCACCCGGGGGTCCTACGAGCAGTACTTC. It yields the protein CASSITRGSYEQYF.

V is TRBV25-1 and J is TRBJ2-1, with TRBD2 matching 9 bases. Germline CDR1 and CDR2: MGHDK and SYGVNS. Losses at the gene ends were 0 bases for V and 8 bases for J; bases not matched to a gene: 5. The CDR3 loop spans 15 amino acids. CDR3: CASSEYGGRADEQFF. CDR3 DNA sequence: TGTGCCAGCAGTGAATACGGCGGGAGGGCGGATGAGCAGTTCTTC.

The chain carries TRBV2 and TRBJ2-7, with 8 bases identical to TRBD1. Germline V gene lookup returns CDR1 SNHLY and CDR2 FYNNEI. Trimming at V came to 0 bases and at J to 6 bases, leaving 13 bases not matched to a gene. This CDR3 region has 17 residues. The CDR3 sequence: CASSEALRTGFSAEQYF. The CDR3 bases are TGTGCCAGCAGTGAAGCGCTTCGGACAGGGTTTTCTGCCGAGCAGTACTTC. The variable domain in full, with the rest retrieved from reference TRBV2 and TRBJ2-7, is EPEVTQTPSHQVTQMGQEVILRCVPISNHLYFYWYRQILGQKVEFLVSFYNNEISEKSEIFDDQFSVERPDGSNFTLKIRSTKLEDSAMYFCASSEALRTGFSAEQYFGPGTRLTVT.

Details on this clone: The sample carries other DNA sequences with the same CDR3. The chain links TRBV7-3 to TRBJ1-1, with 8 bases identical to TRBD1. The CDR3 covers 13 residues. The germline V gene has CDR1 SGHTA and CDR2 FQGTGA. J lost 4 bases, V lost 5 bases, and 3 bases had no gene match. Here the CDR3 reads CASSLDRVTEAFF. The CDR3 DNA sequence: TGTGCCAGCAGCCTGGACAGGGTCACTGAAGCTTTCTTT. Complete variable domain (other parts from reference TRBV7-3 and TRBJ1-1): GAGVSQTPSNKVTEKGKYVELRCDPISGHTALYWYRQSLGQGPEFLIYFQGTGAADDSGLPNDRFFAVRPEGSVSTLKIQRTERGDSAVYLCASSLDRVTEAFFGQGTRLTVV.

The chain joins TRBV6-5 to TRBJ1-2; 7 nucleotides align to TRBD1. Germline CDR1 MNHEY, CDR2 SVGAGI. Trimming cost V 6 bases and J 3 bases; bases outside gene matches: 10. This CDR3 contains 15 residues. CDR3 in DNA: TGTGCCAGCAGCGCGCTGAGAGGGACAGACTATGGCTACACCTTC. It encodes CASSALRGTDYGYTF.

The chain carries TRBV7-2 and TRBJ2-7; TRBD1 matches 9 bases. Germline V lookup: CDR1 SGHTA, CDR2 FQGNSA. This CDR3 has 14 amino acids. After removal of 6 bases from V and 4 bases from J, the junction contained 7 bases not matched to a gene. The CDR3 sequence: CASSSYRGQYEQYF. In nucleotides, the CDR3 is TGTGCCAGCAGTTCCTACAGGGGGCAGTACGAGCAGTACTTC.

The rearrangement joins TRBV27 to TRBJ2-3; D remains unclear. With 8 bases removed from V and 2 bases from J, the gap between germline ends came to 17 bases. CDR1 and CDR2 from the germline V gene are MNHEY and SMNVEV (reference sequence). The CDR3 totals 15 residues. The CDR3 DNA sequence: TGTGCCAGCGCCCTTGAGGTCGCCCCCACAGATACGCAGTATTTT. Its protein is CASALEVAPTDTQYF.

The chain combines TRBV29-1 with TRBJ1-1; weak D call: TRBD1 (6 bases). Germline CDR1 reads SQVTM; CDR2 reads ANQGSEA. V was cut by 4 bases and J by 11 bases, with 23 bases left in between. The CDR3 extends over 14 amino acids. This CDR3 is CSVGLSPTGLLAFF. The CDR3, as DNA: TGCAGCGTTGGGCTATCCCCAACAGGGTTGTTGGCTTTCTTT.

The V gene is TRBV6-5, the J gene TRBJ1-5; 7 bases are a match to TRBD1. Unmatched junction bases numbered 10, after V lost 7 bases and J lost 10 bases. CDR1 is MNHEY and CDR2 is SVGAGI in the germline V gene. This CDR3 spans 13 amino acids. The CDR3 sequence: CASNSRQGSPQHF. The CDR3 DNA reads TGTGCCAGCAATTCTCGACAGGGTAGTCCCCAGCATTTT.

The gene calls are TRBV7-6 and TRBJ1-6; D might be TRBD1 (6 bases). The CDR3 loop spans 20 amino acids. V was pared by 2 bases and J by 0 bases, with 20 bases between. The V gene's germline CDR1 is SGHVS and CDR2 FNYEAQ. The CDR3 region has the DNA TGTGCCAGCAGCTTAACGAGGCAAGGTCAGGGGTCCTCCTATAATTCACCCCTCCACTTT. As protein: CASSLTRQGQGSSYNSPLHF.

This clone has just one count. V is TRBV5-4 and J is TRBJ1-4; 8 bases fit TRBD1. V dropped 4 bases and J dropped 12; count of bases not matched to a gene: 14. This CDR3 has 15 amino acids. Germline CDR1 reads SGHNT; CDR2 reads YYREEE (reference sequence). The CDR3 coding sequence is TGTGCCAGCAGCGGGGGGACAGGACTAATGAAGGAACTGTTTTTT. This gives the protein CASSGGTGLMKELFF.

Concerning this clone: This clone may be a read error of a much larger clone one base away. The rearrangement links TRBV30 to TRBJ1-6; D is unclear. V lost 4 bases to trimming and J lost 7 bases, with 11 bases between them. Germline CDR1 is GTSNPN and CDR2 is SVGIG (reference sequence). The CDR3 runs to 13 residues. CDR3 residues: CAWTETRNSPLHF. CDR3 bases: TGTGCCTGGACCGAGACACGGAATTCACCCCTCCACTTT. Filled out from reference TRBV30 and TRBJ1-6, the complete variable domain reads SQTIHQWPATLVQPVGSPLSLECTVEGTSNPNLYWYRQAAGRGLQLLFYSVGIGQISSEVPQNLSASRPQDRQFILSSKKLLLSDSGFYLCAWTETRNSPLHFGNGTRLTVT.

This chain uses TRBV20-1 with TRBJ2-1; 8 positions agree with TRBD2. The CDR3 is 11 amino acids. Losses at the gene ends were 6 bases for V and 12 bases for J; bases not matched to a gene: 7. Germline lookup yields CDR1 DFQATT and CDR2 SNEGSKA (reference sequence). The CDR3 nucleotides read TGCAGTGCGCCCCGGGCGGGAGGGCAGTTCTTC. Translated: CSAPRAGGQFF.

The chain has TRBV29-1 and TRBJ2-7, with TRBD1 identical over 12 bases. Germline values: CDR1 SQVTM, CDR2 ANQGSEA. The ends lost 7 bases at V and 2 bases at J; junction bases unmatched: 3. The CDR3 runs to 13 residues. CDR3 residues: CSAGDRGPYEQYF. In nucleotides, the CDR3 is TGCAGCGCAGGGGACAGGGGGCCCTACGAGCAGTACTTC.

This clone has only one observation. This sequence joins TRBV19 and TRBJ1-4; a weak D match, TRBD1 (5 bases). CDR3 length equals 17 residues. V lost 3 bases to trimming and J lost 8 bases, with 22 bases between them. CDR1 and CDR2 (germline): LNHDA, SQIVND (reference sequence). This CDR3 is CASSIVSAGSSNEKLFF. CDR3 nucleotides: TGTGCCAGTAGTATTGTGTCGGCAGGGTCTTCGAACGAAAAACTGTTTTTT.

V and J are TRBV5-1 and TRBJ2-7, with D possibly matching TRBD2 (5 bases). CDR3 length equals 15 residues. From germline, CDR1 is SGHRS and CDR2 YFSETQ. The V end was cut by 0 bases, the J end by 5 bases, with 15 bases between. The CDR3 spells CASSLASRRSHEQYF. The CDR3 DNA is TGCGCCAGCAGCTTGGCCTCCAGGAGGTCCCACGAGCAGTACTTC.

This sequence joins TRBV19 and TRBJ2-7, with 7 positions matching TRBD1. Looked up from germline, CDR1 is LNHDA and CDR2 is SQIVND (reference sequence). This CDR3 spans 14 amino acids. With V trimmed by 4 bases and J by 7 bases, 10 bases remained unmatched. CDR3 coding DNA: TGTGCCAGTAGTACCGTCAGGGGGTCGGGGGAGCAGTACTTC. As protein: CASSTVRGSGEQYF.

This clone was observed a single time. V gene TRBV6-5 combines with J gene TRBJ1-1, with D uncertain. The CDR3 is 12 residues long. Per germline, CDR1 MNHEY and CDR2 SVGAGI. This chain's CDR3 is CAGSLLNTEAFF. The CDR3 nucleotides are TGTGCGGGCAGCTTATTGAACACTGAAGCTTTCTTT.

The chain uses TRBV2 and TRBJ2-7; weak D call: TRBD2 (6 bases). V dropped 0 bases and J dropped 5 bases, with 17 bases sitting between them. The CDR3 contains 16 residues. Germline values: CDR1 SNHLY, CDR2 FYNNEI. CDR3 coding DNA: TGTGCCAGCAGTGAAGCGACCGTCGGGGGATATGACGAGCAGTACTTC. Its translation is CASSEATVGGYDEQYF.

The rearrangement links TRBV4-2 to TRBJ2-3, with 7 bases fitting TRBD2. Trimming removed 4 bases from V and 0 bases from J; junction bases left unmatched: 7. The CDR3 has 16 residues. Per the germline V gene, CDR1 is LGHNA and CDR2 is YNFKEQ. The CDR3 DNA reads as TGTGCCAGCAGCCCCAGGTGGGGGGGGAGCACAGATACGCAGTATTTT. Translation gives CASSPRWGGSTDTQYF.

The chain joins TRBV3-1 (or the pseudogene TRBV3-2) to TRBJ2-5, with 8 bases lining up with TRBD1. Losses at the gene ends were 1 base for V and 2 bases for J; bases not matched to a gene: 3. The CDR3 has 15 residues. Germline V gene data show CDR1 as LGHDT and CDR2 as YNNKEL (reference sequence). CDR3 nucleotides: TGTGCCAGCAGCCAAGGGACAGGGAGACAAGAGACCCAGTACTTC. Translation: CASSQGTGRQETQYF.

This clone has just one count. The V and J genes are TRBV9 and TRBJ2-1, with D possibly TRBD1 on 6 matching bases. V lost 2 bases, J lost 9 bases, and 15 bases lay in between. The CDR3 runs to 14 residues. Germline V gene data show CDR1 as SGDLS and CDR2 as YYNGEE. This CDR3 reads CASSVGQIRGEQFF. CDR3 DNA: TGTGCCAGCAGCGTTGGACAGATCAGGGGTGAGCAGTTCTTC.

The chain carries TRBV19 and TRBJ1-6; TRBD1 aligns across 8 bases. CDR1 is LNHDA and CDR2 is SQIVND in the germline V gene (reference sequence). Unmatched junction bases numbered 13, after V lost 5 bases and J lost 13 bases. The CDR3 has 15 residues. CDR3 in DNA: TGTGCCAGTAGTTGGGGCGCCGGACAGGGATCTCCCCTCCACTTT. Translated: CASSWGAGQGSPLHF.